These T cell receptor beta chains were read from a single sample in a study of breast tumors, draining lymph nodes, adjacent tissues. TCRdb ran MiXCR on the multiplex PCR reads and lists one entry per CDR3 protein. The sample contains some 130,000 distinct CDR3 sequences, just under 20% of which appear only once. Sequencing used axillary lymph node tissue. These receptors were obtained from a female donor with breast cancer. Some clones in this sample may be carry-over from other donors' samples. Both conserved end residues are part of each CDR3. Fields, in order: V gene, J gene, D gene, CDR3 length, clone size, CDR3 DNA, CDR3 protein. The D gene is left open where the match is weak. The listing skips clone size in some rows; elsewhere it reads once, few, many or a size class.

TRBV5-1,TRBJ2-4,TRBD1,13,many,TGCGCCAGCAGCTTGGACAGGGGGGACATTCAGTACTTC,CASSLDRGDIQYF
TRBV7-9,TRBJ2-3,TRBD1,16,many,TGTGCCGGCATAGAGGACAGGACCTCTCCCACAGATACGCAGTATTTT,CAGIEDRTSPTDTQYF
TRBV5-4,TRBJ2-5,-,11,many,TGTGCCAGCAGCTTTGCTGAGACCCAGTACTTC,CASSFAETQYF
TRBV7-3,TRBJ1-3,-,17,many,TGTGCCAGCAGCTTAATGCCTTTGGGGGCGCGGGGAAACATCATATATTTT,CASSLMPLGARGNIIYF
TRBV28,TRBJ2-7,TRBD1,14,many,TGTGCCAGCGAAACCCGGGACAGGCCCTACGAGCAGTACTTC,CASETRDRPYEQYF
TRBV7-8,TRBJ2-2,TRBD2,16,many,TGTGCCAGCAGCCCGCCCGGGAGGCGGAACACCGGGGAGCTGTTTTTT,CASSPPGRRNTGELFF
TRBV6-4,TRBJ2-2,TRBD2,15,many,TGTGCCAGCAGTCCCCTAGCGGGAGACACCGGGGAGCTGTTTTTT,CASSPLAGDTGELFF
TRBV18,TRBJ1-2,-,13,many,TGTGCCAGCTCATGGGGGGCTGGGAATGGCTACACCTTC,CASSWGAGNGYTF
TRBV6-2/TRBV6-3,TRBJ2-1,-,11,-,TGTGCCAGCAATCATACACGGGGACAGTTCTTC,CASNHTRGQFF
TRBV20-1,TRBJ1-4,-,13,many,TGCAGTGCTAGAGAAAGTCGGGGTGAAAAACTGTTTTTT,CSARESRGEKLFF
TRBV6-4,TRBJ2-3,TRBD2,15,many,TGTGCCAGCAGTGAGATCGGGAGGGTCACAGATACGCAGTATTTT,CASSEIGRVTDTQYF
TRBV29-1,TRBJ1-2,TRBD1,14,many,TGCAGCGTTGAATTCGGACAGGGAGGCTATGGCTACACCTTC,CSVEFGQGGYGYTF
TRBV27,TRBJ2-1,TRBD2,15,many,TGTGCCAGCAGTCCGACTAGCGGGAGAATTGATGAGCAGTTCTTC,CASSPTSGRIDEQFF
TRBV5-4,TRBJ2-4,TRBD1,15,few,TGTGCCAGCAGCTCAGGGGGCATAACCAAAAACATTCAGTACTTC,CASSSGGITKNIQYF
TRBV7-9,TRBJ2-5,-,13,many,TGTGCCAGCAGCTTTGACAGCCAAGAGACCCAGTACTTC,CASSFDSQETQYF
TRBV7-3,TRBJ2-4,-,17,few,TGTGCCAGCACCTTACCTCCCTCCAGCGGTACCAAAAACATTCAGTACTTC,CASTLPPSSGTKNIQYF
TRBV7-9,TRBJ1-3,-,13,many,TGTGCCAGCAGCCTGATTACTGGAAACACCATATATTTT,CASSLITGNTIYF
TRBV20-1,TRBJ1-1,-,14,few,TGCAGTGCTAGAGGTCGTCAGGGTAGCACTGAAGCTTTCTTT,CSARGRQGSTEAFF
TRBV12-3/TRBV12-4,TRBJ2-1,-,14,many,TGTGCCAGCAGTGGGCTGAGCTCCTACAATGAGCAGTTCTTC,CASSGLSSYNEQFF
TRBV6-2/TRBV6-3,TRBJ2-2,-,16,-,TGTGCCAGCAGTTACGCACTACAGGGATACACCGGGGAGCTGTTTTTT,CASSYALQGYTGELFF
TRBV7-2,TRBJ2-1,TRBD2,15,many,TGTGCCAGCAGAGGTTGGACTAGCGGCTACAATGAGCAGTTCTTC,CASRGWTSGYNEQFF
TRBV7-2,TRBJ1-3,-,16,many,TGTGCCAGCAGCTTAGGTTGGGTTAACTCTGGAAACACCATATATTTT,CASSLGWVNSGNTIYF
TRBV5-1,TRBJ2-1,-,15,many,TGCGCCAGCAGCTACGGGACGGGGTCCTACAATGAGCAGTTCTTC,CASSYGTGSYNEQFF
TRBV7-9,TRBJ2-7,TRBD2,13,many,TGTGCCAGCAGCAAAGGGACTATCTACGAGCAGTACTTC,CASSKGTIYEQYF
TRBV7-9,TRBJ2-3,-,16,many,TGTGCCAGCAGCTTCGGCTCTCCAGCCGTAGCAGATACGCAGTATTTT,CASSFGSPAVADTQYF
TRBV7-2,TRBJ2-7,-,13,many,TGTGCCAGCACAACAGGGAGCTCCTACGAGCAGTACTTC,CASTTGSSYEQYF
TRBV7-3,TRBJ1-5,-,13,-,TGTGCCAGCAGCAGGACAGTCAATCAGCCCCAGCATTTT,CASSRTVNQPQHF
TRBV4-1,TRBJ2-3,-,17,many,TGCGCCAGCAGCCAAGAGCCGAACCCTCTATCCACAGATACGCAGTATTTT,CASSQEPNPLSTDTQYF
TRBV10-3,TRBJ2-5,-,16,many,TGTGCCACCAAAAGGGCGGGGGCTATAGTAGGAGAGACCCAGTACTTC,CATKRAGAIVGETQYF
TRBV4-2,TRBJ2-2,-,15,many,TGTGCCAGCAGCCGCAAGCGGAGGGGGACCGGGGAGCTGTTTTTT,CASSRKRRGTGELFF
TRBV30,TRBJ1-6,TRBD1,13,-,TGTGCCCGGCAACCGGGACAGGTTTCACCCCTCCACTTT,CARQPGQVSPLHF
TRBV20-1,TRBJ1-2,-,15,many,TGCAGTGCTAGAATCGGGACCGGAGCGCACTATGGCTACACCTTC,CSARIGTGAHYGYTF
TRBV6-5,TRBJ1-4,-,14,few,TGTGCCAGCAGCCGATTTGCAACTAATGAAAAACTGTTTTTT,CASSRFATNEKLFF
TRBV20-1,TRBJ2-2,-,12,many,TGCAGTGCTAGGACAGACACCGGGGAGCTGTTTTTT,CSARTDTGELFF
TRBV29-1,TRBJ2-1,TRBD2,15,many,TGCAGCGTTGAAGGCGCGCGGGAGGGCTACAATGAGCAGTTCTTC,CSVEGAREGYNEQFF
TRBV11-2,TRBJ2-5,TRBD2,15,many,TGTGCCAGCAGCATACTGGGAGGGCCGGGGGAGACCCAGTACTTC,CASSILGGPGETQYF
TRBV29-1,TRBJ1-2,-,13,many,TGCAGCGTCTGGGTAGGGGCTAACTATGGCTACACCTTC,CSVWVGANYGYTF